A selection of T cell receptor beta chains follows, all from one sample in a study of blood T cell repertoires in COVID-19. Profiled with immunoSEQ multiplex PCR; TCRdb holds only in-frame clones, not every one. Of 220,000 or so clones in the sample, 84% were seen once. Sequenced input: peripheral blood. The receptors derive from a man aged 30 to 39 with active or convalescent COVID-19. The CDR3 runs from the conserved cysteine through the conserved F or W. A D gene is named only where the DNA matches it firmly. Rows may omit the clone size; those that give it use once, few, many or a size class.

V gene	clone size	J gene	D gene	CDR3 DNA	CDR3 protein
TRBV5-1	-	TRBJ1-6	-	TGCGCCAGCAGAGAGACGGGTCTCTTTAATTCACCCCTCCACTTT	CASRETGLFNSPLHF
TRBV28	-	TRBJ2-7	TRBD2	TGTGCCAGCAGTCCCCCCCCGGGGGGGACGTACGAGCAGTACTTC	CASSPPPGGTYEQYF
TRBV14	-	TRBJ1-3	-	TGTGCCAGCAGCCTAGGGGCACCATCCTCTGGAAACACCATATATTTT	CASSLGAPSSGNTIYF
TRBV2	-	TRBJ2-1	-	TGTGCCAGTACTTTTACAGTGCCCTCGCAGTTCTTC	CASTFTVPSQFF
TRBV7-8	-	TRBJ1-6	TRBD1	TGTGCCAGCAGCTCGCACCGGACAGGGGATAATTCACCCCTCCACTTT	CASSSHRTGDNSPLHF
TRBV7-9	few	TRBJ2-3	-	TGTGCCAGCAGCTTAGGGAGTCTCACAGATACGCAGTATTTT	CASSLGSLTDTQYF
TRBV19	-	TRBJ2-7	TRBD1	TGTGCCAGTAGTCGACAGGGCCCGATCTACGAGCAGTACTTC	CASSRQGPIYEQYF
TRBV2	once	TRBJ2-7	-	TGTGCCAGCTGTGGATCGGACGGGGGCTACGAGCAGTACTTC	CASCGSDGGYEQYF
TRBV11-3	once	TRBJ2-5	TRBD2	TGTGCCAGCAGCTTAGGGGCTAGCGGGGGCCTGTACCAAGAGACCCAGTACTTC	CASSLGASGGLYQETQYF
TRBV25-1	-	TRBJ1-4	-	TGTGCCAGCACTCAAGCAGGAGGGGAAAAACTGTTTTTT	CASTQAGGEKLFF
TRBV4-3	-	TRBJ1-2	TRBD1	TGCGCCAGCAGCCAAGACCGGGACAGGCCATGCTACTTC	CASSQDRDRPCYF
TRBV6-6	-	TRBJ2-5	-	TGTGCCAGCAGTCGATCCGGGGGTGGGGTTCAAGAGACCCAGTACTTC	CASSRSGGGVQETQYF
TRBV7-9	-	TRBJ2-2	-	TGTGCCAGCAGTCACTGGACAGCGAACACCGGGGAGCTGTTTTTT	CASSHWTANTGELFF
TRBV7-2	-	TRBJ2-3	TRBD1	TGTGCCAGCAGGACCAACAGGGGGCCCACAGATACGCAGTATTTT	CASRTNRGPTDTQYF
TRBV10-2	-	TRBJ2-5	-	TGCGCCAGCAGTGGAGGAGGGACCCAGTACTTC	CASSGGGTQYF
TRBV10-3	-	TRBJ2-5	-	TGTGCCATCAGTGAGGGGCAGAGAAAAGAGACCCAGTACTTC	CAISEGQRKETQYF
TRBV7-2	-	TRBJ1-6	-	TGTGCCAGCAGCTTAAGCTTCTCCTATAATTCACCCCTCCACTTT	CASSLSFSYNSPLHF
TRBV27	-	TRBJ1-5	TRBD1	TGTGCCAGCAGTTTAGGGCCGGTAGGGGGCGACCAGCCCCAGCATTTT	CASSLGPVGGDQPQHF
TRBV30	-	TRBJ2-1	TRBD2	TGTGCCTGGAGTGTAAGCGGGGGTCCATACAATGAGCAGTTCTTC	CAWSVSGGPYNEQFF
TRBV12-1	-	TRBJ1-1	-	TGTGCCAGCATCTCAGGACAGGGGATACACACTGAAGCTTTCTTT	CASISGQGIHTEAFF
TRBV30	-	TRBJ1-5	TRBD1	TGTGCCTGGAAAGCCCCCGGACAGGGTGGTGAGGCCCAGCATTTT	CAWKAPGQGGEAQHF
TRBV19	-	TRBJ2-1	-	TGTGCCAGTAGTATCGGTGGTCTCCCCAATGAGCAGTTCTTC	CASSIGGLPNEQFF
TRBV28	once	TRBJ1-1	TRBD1	TGTGCCAGCAGAGTAGGGGACAGGGTTACGAACACTGAAGCTTTCTTT	CASRVGDRVTNTEAFF
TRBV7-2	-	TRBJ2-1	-	TGTGCCAGCAGCCCCCGGGTAGCGGCCTACAATGAGCAGTTCTTC	CASSPRVAAYNEQFF
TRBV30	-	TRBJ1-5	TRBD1	TGTGCCTGGGGATACAGGGGGAATCAGCCCCAGCATTTT	CAWGYRGNQPQHF
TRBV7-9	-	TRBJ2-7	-	TGTGCCAGCAGCTTACAGGGGGAGCAGTACTTC	CASSLQGEQYF
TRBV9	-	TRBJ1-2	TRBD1	TGTGCCAGCAGCGTCGACGGGACAGACTATGGCTACACCTTC	CASSVDGTDYGYTF
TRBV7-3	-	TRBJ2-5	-	TGTGCCAGCAGCTTAGTGGGCCTGGAGACCCAGTACTTC	CASSLVGLETQYF
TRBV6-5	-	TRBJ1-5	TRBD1	TGTGCCAGCAGCGTGACAGGGGATCAGCCCCAGCATTTT	CASSVTGDQPQHF
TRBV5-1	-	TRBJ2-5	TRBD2	TGCGCCAGCAGCACGGACGGGGGGGCCGATGAGACCCAGTACTTC	CASSTDGGADETQYF
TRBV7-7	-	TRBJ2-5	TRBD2	TGTGCTAGCAGCTTAAGACTAGCGGGAGGGCCGGGAGAGACCCAGTACTTC	CASSLRLAGGPGETQYF
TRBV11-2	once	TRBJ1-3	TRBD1	TGTGCCAGCAGACAGACAGGGACTGGAAACACCATATATTTT	CASRQTGTGNTIYF
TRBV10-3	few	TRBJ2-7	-	TGTGCCATCAGTGAGACTTACGAGCAGTACTTC	CAISETYEQYF
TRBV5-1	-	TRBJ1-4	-	TGCGCCAGCAGCCCCGACACCGGAAAACTGTTTTTT	CASSPDTGKLFF
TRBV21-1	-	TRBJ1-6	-	TGTGCCCCCATGGCCAATTCACCCCTCCACTTT	CAPMANSPLHF
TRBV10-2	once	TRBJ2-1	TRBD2	TGCGCCAGCATGCTAGCGGGAGGGTCGGGCAATGAGCAGTTCTTC	CASMLAGGSGNEQFF
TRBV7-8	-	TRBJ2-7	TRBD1	TGTGCCAGCAGCATCCTCCGGGACAGGGTATATACCGAGCAGTACTTC	CASSILRDRVYTEQYF
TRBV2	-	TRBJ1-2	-	TGTGCCAGCAAAGGCAGGGGCAACTATGGCTACACCTTC	CASKGRGNYGYTF
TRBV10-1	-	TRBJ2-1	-	TGCGCCAGCAGTGGGCCAACCTACAATGAGCAGTTCTTC	CASSGPTYNEQFF
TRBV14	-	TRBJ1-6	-	TGTGCCAGCAGCCAAGATCAGGTATCCAGCTCCTATAATTCACCCCTCCACTTT	CASSQDQVSSSYNSPLHF
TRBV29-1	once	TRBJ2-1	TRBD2	TGCAGCACCGGGAGGTTTGGAACAAGCTCCTACAATGAGCAGTTCTTC	CSTGRFGTSSYNEQFF
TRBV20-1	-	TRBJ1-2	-	TGCAGTGCTAGTTCCGGGGGTCGCCATGGCTACACCTTC	CSASSGGRHGYTF
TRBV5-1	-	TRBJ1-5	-	TGCGCCAGCAGCTTGGACGGGGGGTCCAATCAGCCCCAGCATTTT	CASSLDGGSNQPQHF
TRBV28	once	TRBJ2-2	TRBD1	TGTGCCAGCCTGGGGACAGAAAACACCGGGGAGCTGTTTTTT	CASLGTENTGELFF
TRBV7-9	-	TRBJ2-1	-	TGTGCCAGCAGACTAGGGGGTGCCTACAATGAGCAGTTCTTC	CASRLGGAYNEQFF
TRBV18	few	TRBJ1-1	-	TGTGCCAGCTCACCCGGGCTGGGACTCACTGAAGCTTTCTTT	CASSPGLGLTEAFF
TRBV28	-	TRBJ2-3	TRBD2	TGTGCCAGCAGTCCTAGCGGGAGAACCACAGATACGCAGTATTTT	CASSPSGRTTDTQYF
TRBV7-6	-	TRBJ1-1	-	TGTGCCAGCAGCTTTTCGGGATGGGGGAACACTGAAGCTTTCTTT	CASSFSGWGNTEAFF
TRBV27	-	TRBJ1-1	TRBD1	TGTGCCAGCAGTAAAAGGACAGGGCCTCGGTTCGTGAACACTGAAGCTTTCTTT	CASSKRTGPRFVNTEAFF
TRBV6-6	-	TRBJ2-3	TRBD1	TGTGCCAGCAGTTATCAGGGGGCGAGCACAGATACGCAGTATTTT	CASSYQGASTDTQYF
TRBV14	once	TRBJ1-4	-	TGTGCCAGCAGTCGGTATGAAAAACTGTTTTTT	CASSRYEKLFF
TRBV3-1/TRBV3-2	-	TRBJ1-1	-	TGTGCCAGCAGCCAAGATAGGGGGAACACTGAAGCTTTCTTT	CASSQDRGNTEAFF
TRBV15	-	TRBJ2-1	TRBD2	TGTGCCACCAGCAGAGACCCGGGTAGCGGGAGGGCAAATGAGCAGTTCTTC	CATSRDPGSGRANEQFF
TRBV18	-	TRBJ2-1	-	TGTGCCAGCTCAGTCCGGACAAATGAGCAGTTCTTC	CASSVRTNEQFF
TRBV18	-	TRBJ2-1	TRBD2	TGTGCCAGCTCACCACCGACTAGCGGGAGAGAATACAATGAGCAGTTCTTC	CASSPPTSGREYNEQFF